Here is one T cell receptor (beta chain) with its context. Assay: immunoSEQ multiplex PCR; the TCRdb copy retains only in-frame clones and omits some. The sample consists of over 50,000 clones, 75% to 90% of them appearing once. These data belong to a study of blood T cell repertoires in COVID-19. Looked up from germline, CDR1 is MNHNY and CDR2 is SVGAGI (reference sequence). V lost 0 bases and J 4 bases, leaving 12 bases between the germline ends. There are 15 residues in the CDR3. What was sequenced was peripheral blood. This sequence joins TRBV6-6 and TRBJ1-1, with D perhaps matching TRBD1 (5 bases). The source of this sequence is a human donor in a cohort sampled during active COVID-19. The CDR3 nucleotides are TGTGCCAGCAGTTACTCGGGGAGCGGGGGCACTGAAGCTTTCTTT. This translates into CASSYSGSGGTEAFF.